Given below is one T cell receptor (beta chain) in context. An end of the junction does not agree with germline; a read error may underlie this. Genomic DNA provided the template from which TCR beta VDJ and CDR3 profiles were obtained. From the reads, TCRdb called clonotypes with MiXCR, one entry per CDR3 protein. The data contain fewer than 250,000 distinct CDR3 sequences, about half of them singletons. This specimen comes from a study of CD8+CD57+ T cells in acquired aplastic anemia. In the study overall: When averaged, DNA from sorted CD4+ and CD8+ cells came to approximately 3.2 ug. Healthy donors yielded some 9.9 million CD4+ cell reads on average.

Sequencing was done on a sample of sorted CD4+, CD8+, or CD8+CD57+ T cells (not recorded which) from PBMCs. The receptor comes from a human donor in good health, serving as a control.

CDR3: CASSNLGNEQCF. DNA of the CDR3: TGTGCCAGCAGCAACCTAGGGAACGAGCAGTGCTTC. The rearrangement links TRBV7-3 to TRBJ2-7; unclear D gene. The germline V gene has CDR1 SGHTA and CDR2 FQGTGA. There are 12 residues in the CDR3.